The rows below give T cell receptor beta chains drawn from one sample of a study of cytomegalovirus exposure and HLA in healthy donors. Only in-frame clones appear in the TCRdb table, and some are missing; sequencing was by immunoSEQ multiplex PCR. The table includes 100,000 to 150,000 clones, over 60% detected once. The sample was PBMCs. Every receptor here comes from a man aged 30 to 39 in good health and CMV-seronegative. Each CDR3 is given with its conserved first and last residue. A D gene is named only where the DNA matches it firmly. Expanded clones are given a class, and other clones once, few, many or no size at all.

>NA|TRBJ2-7|13|NA|TRBV4-2
TGTGCCAGCAGCCATCTCAGCTCCTACGAGCAGTACTTC
CASSHLSSYEQYF
>NA|TRBJ2-3|13|TRBD2|TRBV2
TGTGCCACTAGCGGGGCGCGCACAGATACGCAGTATTTT
CATSGARTDTQYF
>NA|TRBJ1-4|15|TRBD1|TRBV19
TGTGCCAGTACCTTGACAGGGAGCAAGGATGAAAAACTGTTTTTT
CASTLTGSKDEKLFF
>once|TRBJ1-5|15|NA|TRBV28
TGTGCCAGCAGTCCCTTTTCTCCAACGGATCAGCCCCAGCATTTT
CASSPFSPTDQPQHF
>NA|TRBJ2-3|17|TRBD2|TRBV12-5
TGTGCTAGTGGTCCCGGGACTAGCGGGAGGGCCGGAGATACGCAGTATTTT
CASGPGTSGRAGDTQYF
>once|TRBJ2-7|17|TRBD2|TRBV11-2
TGTGCCAGCAGCCGCGGGACTAGCGGAGCTAGCTCCTACGAGCAGTACTTC
CASSRGTSGASSYEQYF
>once|TRBJ2-5|14|TRBD2|TRBV18
TGTGCCAGCTCACCTTCGGGAGGGGGAGAGACCCAGTACTTC
CASSPSGGGETQYF
>once|TRBJ1-2|15|TRBD1|TRBV27
TGTGCCAGCAGACTAAGGGGACAGTTATTGGTTGGCTACACCTTC
CASRLRGQLLVGYTF
>NA|TRBJ1-1|14|TRBD1|TRBV7-2
TGTGCCAGCAAGGGACAGGGGGCGTACACTGAAGCTTTCTTT
CASKGQGAYTEAFF
>NA|TRBJ2-3|16|TRBD2|TRBV4-1
TGCGCTAGCAGCCAACGGGAGGGATGGGCCACAGATACGCAGTATTTT
CASSQREGWATDTQYF
>NA|TRBJ1-2|14|NA|TRBV6-5
TGTGCCAGCAGCATAACTGGGGGCACGTATGGCTACACCTTC
CASSITGGTYGYTF
>NA|TRBJ2-7|13|NA|TRBV27
TGTGCCAGCAGTTGGGCACTGAACTACGAGCAGTACTTC
CASSWALNYEQYF
>NA|TRBJ2-7|14|NA|TRBV5-4
TGTGCCAGCAGCCTGGAAATCAGCTCCTACGAGCAGTACTTC
CASSLEISSYEQYF
>NA|TRBJ2-3|15|NA|TRBV28
TGTGCCAGCAGTACCCCCGGGGGGCTCCCAGATACGCAGTATTTT
CASSTPGGLPDTQYF
>NA|TRBJ1-6|14|NA|TRBV4-1
TGCGCCAGCAGCCAAGTTACGGGGAATTCACCCCTCCACTTT
CASSQVTGNSPLHF
>NA|TRBJ2-5|17|TRBD2|TRBV9
TGTGCCAGCAGCGTAAACGAGCGGGGGGTTTTCCAAGAGACCCAGTACTTC
CASSVNERGVFQETQYF
>NA|TRBJ2-7|16|TRBD2|TRBV28
TGTGCCAGCAGCTCCCCTAGCGGGAGGGCCTTCAACGAGCAGTACTTC
CASSSPSGRAFNEQYF
>NA|TRBJ2-7|14|TRBD1|TRBV6-5
TGTGCCAGCAGTTACGGGACAGCTTCCTACGAGCAGTACTTC
CASSYGTASYEQYF
>NA|TRBJ2-1|15|TRBD2|TRBV19
TGTGCCAGTAACGTCGGGAGGGTCGTCGGGAATGAGCAGTTCTTC
CASNVGRVVGNEQFF
>few|TRBJ2-3|16|TRBD2|TRBV5-1
TGCGCCAGCAGCTGGACTAGCGGGAGTGGAACAGATACGCAGTATTTT
CASSWTSGSGTDTQYF
>NA|TRBJ1-1|13|TRBD1|TRBV28
TGTGCCTCCCTCCGGGACAGAAACACTGAAGCTTTCTTT
CASLRDRNTEAFF
>NA|TRBJ1-2|13|NA|TRBV6-5
TGTGCCAGCAGTTACGATGGGGCGGGGGGCTACACCTTC
CASSYDGAGGYTF
>NA|TRBJ2-1|16|NA|TRBV12-5
TGTGCTAGTGGTTTCTTGAACTATTTCAGTCGGAATGAGCAGTTCTTC
CASGFLNYFSRNEQFF
>NA|TRBJ1-1|16|TRBD1|TRBV5-1
TGCGCCAGCAGCTTGGGACAGGGGTCCTTTAACACTGAAGCTTTCTTT
CASSLGQGSFNTEAFF
>NA|TRBJ1-5|13|NA|TRBV10-3
TGTGCCATCAGTGGAGGGTACAATCAGCCCCAGCATTTT
CAISGGYNQPQHF
>once|TRBJ1-1|15|TRBD1|TRBV14
TGTGCCAGCAGCAAGCTTACAGGGGAGAGAACTGAAGCTTTCTTT
CASSKLTGERTEAFF
>NA|TRBJ1-1|12|NA|TRBV6-5
TGTGCCAGCAGAGCCGGGGTAACTGAAGCTTTCTTT
CASRAGVTEAFF
>NA|TRBJ2-1|14|NA|TRBV7-3
TGTGCCAGCAGCTTAACGTCGGGGTACAATGAGCAGTTCTTC
CASSLTSGYNEQFF
>NA|TRBJ1-2|12|NA|TRBV7-9
TGTGCCAGCAGCGTGGGAACGGGGGGCTACACCTTC
CASSVGTGGYTF
>NA|TRBJ2-7|13|NA|TRBV9
TGTGCCAGCAGCCCAGAGGGGGGGGCCGAGCAGTACTTC
CASSPEGGAEQYF
>NA|TRBJ2-7|12|NA|TRBV11-2
TGTGCCAGCAGCCTCCCCTCCTACGAGCAGTACTTC
CASSLPSYEQYF
>NA|TRBJ1-2|12|NA|TRBV5-5
TGTGCCAGCAGCTTGGCCGGGAATGGCTACACCTTC
CASSLAGNGYTF
>NA|TRBJ1-3|14|NA|TRBV7-2
TGTGCCAGCAGCTTTAAGGGGGCTGGAAACACCATATATTTT
CASSFKGAGNTIYF